Below are 4 T cell receptor beta chains sequenced from a single sample in a study of blood T cell repertoires in COVID-19. Only in-frame clones appear in the TCRdb table, and some are missing; sequencing was by immunoSEQ multiplex PCR. The sample carries roughly 190,000 clones, about 89% recorded once. The specimen sequenced was peripheral blood. The receptors originated from a man in his 70s with acute or convalescent COVID-19.

The rearrangement links TRBV28 to TRBJ1-3; D is unclear. CDR3 length: 16 amino acids. CDR1 is MDHEN and CDR2 is SYDVKM in the germline V gene. Trimming stripped 5 bases from V and 4 bases from J, with 18 bases between. The CDR3 loop is CASSLFGNIMGNTIYF. In nucleotides, the CDR3 is TGTGCCAGCAGTCTCTTCGGGAACATAATGGGAAACACCATATATTTT.

The CDR3 DNA reads as TGTGCCAGCAGCAGTTCAGGGGGATATGAAAAACTGTTTTTT. Protein: CASSSSGGYEKLFF. J is TRBJ1-4 and V is TRBV5-8; 7 bases map to TRBD1. Germline V gene lookup returns CDR1 SGHTS and CDR2 YDEGEE. V shed 4 bases and J 6 bases; nucleotides not matched to a gene: 6. The CDR3 covers 14 residues.

The V and J genes are TRBV5-1 and TRBJ2-5, with a possible D match to TRBD1 (6 bases). This CDR3 is 14 amino acids long. V was pared by 7 bases and J by 1 base, with 14 bases between. Per the germline V gene, CDR1 is SGHRS and CDR2 is YFSETQ. The CDR3 bases are TGCGCCAGCGTTAAACAGGGCTCCCAAGAGACCCAGTACTTC. This encodes CASVKQGSQETQYF.

In its sample, this clone was seen a few times. The rearrangement joins TRBV13 to TRBJ2-1; 9 positions match TRBD1. This CDR3 contains 16 residues. V shed 4 bases and J 7 bases; nucleotides not matched to a gene: 11. The germline CDR1 and CDR2 sequences are PRHDT and FYEKMQ (reference sequence). CDR3 nucleotides: TGTGCCAGCAGCTCCTTGGCGGGACAGGGACCAAATGAGCAGTTCTTC. Translation: CASSSLAGQGPNEQFF. The variable domain in full, with the rest retrieved from reference TRBV13 and TRBJ2-1, is AAGVIQSPRHLIKEKRETATLKCYPIPRHDTVYWYQQGPGQDPQFLISFYEKMQSDKGSIPDRFSAQQFSDYHSELNMSSLELGDSALYFCASSSLAGQGPNEQFFGPGTRLTVL.